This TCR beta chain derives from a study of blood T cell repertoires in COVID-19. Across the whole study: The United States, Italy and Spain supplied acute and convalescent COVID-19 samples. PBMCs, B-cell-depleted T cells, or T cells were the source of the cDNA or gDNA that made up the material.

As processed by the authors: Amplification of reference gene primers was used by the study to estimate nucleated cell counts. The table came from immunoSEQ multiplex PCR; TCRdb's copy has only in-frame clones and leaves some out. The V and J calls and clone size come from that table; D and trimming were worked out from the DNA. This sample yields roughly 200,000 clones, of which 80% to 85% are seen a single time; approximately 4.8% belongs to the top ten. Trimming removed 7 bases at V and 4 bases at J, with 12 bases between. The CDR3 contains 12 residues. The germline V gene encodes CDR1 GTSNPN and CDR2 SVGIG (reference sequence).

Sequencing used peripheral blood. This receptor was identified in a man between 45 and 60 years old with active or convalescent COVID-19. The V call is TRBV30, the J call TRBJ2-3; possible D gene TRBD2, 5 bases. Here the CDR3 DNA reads TGTGCCTTTAGCGAGAGGGCAGATACGCAGTATTTT. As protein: CAFSERADTQYF.